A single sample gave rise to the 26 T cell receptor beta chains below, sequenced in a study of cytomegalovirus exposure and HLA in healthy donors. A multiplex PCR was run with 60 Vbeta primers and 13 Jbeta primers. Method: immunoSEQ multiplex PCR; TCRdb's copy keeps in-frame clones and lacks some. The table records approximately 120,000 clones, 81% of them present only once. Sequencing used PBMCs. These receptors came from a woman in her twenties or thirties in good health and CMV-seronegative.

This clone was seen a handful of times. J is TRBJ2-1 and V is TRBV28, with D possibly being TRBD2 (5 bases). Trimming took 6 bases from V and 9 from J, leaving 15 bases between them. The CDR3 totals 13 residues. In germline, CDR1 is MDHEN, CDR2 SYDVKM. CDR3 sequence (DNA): TGTGCCAGCAGAACCCCCCCGGGGTCTGAGCAGTTCTTC. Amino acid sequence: CASRTPPGSEQFF.

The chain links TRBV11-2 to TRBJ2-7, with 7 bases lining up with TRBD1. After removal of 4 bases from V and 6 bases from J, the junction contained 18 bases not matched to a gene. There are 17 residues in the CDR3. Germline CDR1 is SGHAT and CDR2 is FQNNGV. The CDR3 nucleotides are TGTGCCAGCAGCTCATACAGGGGTACGGGGTTTGGGATCGAGCAGTACTTC. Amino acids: CASSSYRGTGFGIEQYF. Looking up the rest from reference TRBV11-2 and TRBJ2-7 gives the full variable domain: EAGVAQSPRYKIIEKRQSVAFWCNPISGHATLYWYQQILGQGPKLLIQFQNNGVVDDSQLPKDRFSAERLKGVDSTLKIQPAKLEDSAVYLCASSSYRGTGFGIEQYFGPGTRLTVT.

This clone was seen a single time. The CDR3 DNA is TGCAGCGCCGGGGGGGGGAATAATGAGCAGTTCTTC. Translation gives CSAGGGNNEQFF. The chain employs TRBV29-1 and TRBJ2-1; 8 bases fit TRBD2. The CDR3 totals 12 residues. The germline V gene encodes CDR1 SQVTM and CDR2 ANQGSEA. V was clipped by 7 bases and J by 7 bases; unmatched bases: 6.

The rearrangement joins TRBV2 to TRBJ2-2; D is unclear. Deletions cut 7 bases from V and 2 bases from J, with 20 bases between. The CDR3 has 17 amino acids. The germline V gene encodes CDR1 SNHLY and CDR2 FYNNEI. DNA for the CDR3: TGTGCCAGCACCACCATCCGAGAAATGGTCAACACCGGGGAGCTGTTTTTT. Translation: CASTTIREMVNTGELFF.

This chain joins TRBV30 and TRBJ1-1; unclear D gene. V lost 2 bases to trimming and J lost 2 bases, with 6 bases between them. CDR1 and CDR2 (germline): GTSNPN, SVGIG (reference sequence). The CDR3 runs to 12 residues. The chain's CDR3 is CAWSTENTEAFF. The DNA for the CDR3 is TGTGCCTGGAGTACTGAAAACACTGAAGCTTTCTTT.

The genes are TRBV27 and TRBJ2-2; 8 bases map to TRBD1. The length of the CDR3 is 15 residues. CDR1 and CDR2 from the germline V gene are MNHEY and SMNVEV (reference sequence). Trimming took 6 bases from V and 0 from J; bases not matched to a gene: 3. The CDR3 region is CASRAGGANTGELFF. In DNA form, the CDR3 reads TGTGCCAGCAGAGCAGGGGGCGCGAACACCGGGGAGCTGTTTTTT.

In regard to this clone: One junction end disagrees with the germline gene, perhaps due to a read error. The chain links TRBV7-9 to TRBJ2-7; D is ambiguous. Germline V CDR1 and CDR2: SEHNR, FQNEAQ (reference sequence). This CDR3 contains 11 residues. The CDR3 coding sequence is TGTTCCAGCAGCTTCAACTACGAGCAGTACTTC. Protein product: CSSSFNYEQYF.

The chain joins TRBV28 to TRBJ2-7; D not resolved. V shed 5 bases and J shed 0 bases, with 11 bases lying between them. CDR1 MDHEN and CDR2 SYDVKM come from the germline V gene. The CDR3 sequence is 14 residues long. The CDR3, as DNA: TGTGCCAGCAGTCCGGTGAGGTACTCCTACGAGCAGTACTTC. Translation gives CASSPVRYSYEQYF.

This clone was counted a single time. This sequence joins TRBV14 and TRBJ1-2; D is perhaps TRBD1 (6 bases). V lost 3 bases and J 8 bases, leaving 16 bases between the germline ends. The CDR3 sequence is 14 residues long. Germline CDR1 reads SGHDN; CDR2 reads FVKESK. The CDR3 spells CASSQFGSGDGYTF. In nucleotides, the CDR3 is TGTGCCAGCAGCCAGTTCGGTTCAGGGGACGGCTACACCTTC.

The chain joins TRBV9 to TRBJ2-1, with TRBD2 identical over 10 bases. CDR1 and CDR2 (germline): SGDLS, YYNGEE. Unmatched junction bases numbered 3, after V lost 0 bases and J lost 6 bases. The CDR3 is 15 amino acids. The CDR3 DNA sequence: TGTGCCAGCAGCGTAGGCCTAGCGGGAGTCAATGAGCAGTTCTTC. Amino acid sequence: CASSVGLAGVNEQFF.

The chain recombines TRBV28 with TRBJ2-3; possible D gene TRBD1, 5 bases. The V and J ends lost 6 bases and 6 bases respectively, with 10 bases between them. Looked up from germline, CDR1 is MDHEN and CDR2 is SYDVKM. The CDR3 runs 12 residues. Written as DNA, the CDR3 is TGTGCCAGCAGGTTCGCAGGGGATACGCAGTATTTT. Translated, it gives CASRFAGDTQYF.

The CDR3 DNA is TGTGCCTGGAGTGTACGATTCCGGACAAAATACACCGGGGAGCTGTTTTTT. The encoded protein is CAWSVRFRTKYTGELFF. The chain links TRBV30 to TRBJ2-2; D is perhaps TRBD1 (5 bases). Trimming took 0 bases from V and 3 from J, leaving 17 bases between them. The CDR3 has 17 amino acids. The germline V gene encodes CDR1 GTSNPN and CDR2 SVGIG (reference sequence).

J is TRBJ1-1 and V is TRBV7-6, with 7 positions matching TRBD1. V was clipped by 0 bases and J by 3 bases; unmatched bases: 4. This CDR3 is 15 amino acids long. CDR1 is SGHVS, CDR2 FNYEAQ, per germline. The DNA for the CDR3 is TGTGCCAGCAGCTTAGCGCTAGGACAGGACACTGAAGCTTTCTTT. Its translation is CASSLALGQDTEAFF.

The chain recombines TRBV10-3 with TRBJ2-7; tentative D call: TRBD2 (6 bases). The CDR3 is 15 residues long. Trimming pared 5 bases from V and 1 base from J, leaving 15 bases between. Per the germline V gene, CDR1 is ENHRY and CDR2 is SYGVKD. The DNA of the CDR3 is TGTGCCATCAGTAGGGGACTGGCGGGTTCCTACGAGCAGTACTTC. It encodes CAISRGLAGSYEQYF.

CDR3 bases: TGTGCCAGCAGCCCCCAGGGGAGGGGAATCTACGAGCAGTACTTC. The encoded protein is CASSPQGRGIYEQYF. The V call is TRBV7-3, the J call TRBJ2-7; D possibly corresponds to TRBD2 (7 bases). Germline CDR1 and CDR2: SGHTA and FQGTGA. This CDR3 contains 15 residues. Trimming removed 5 bases at V and 3 bases at J, with 17 bases between.

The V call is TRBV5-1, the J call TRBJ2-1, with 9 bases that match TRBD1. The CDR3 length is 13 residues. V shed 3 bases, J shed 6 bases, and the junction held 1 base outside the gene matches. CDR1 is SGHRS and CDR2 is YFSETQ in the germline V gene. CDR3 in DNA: TGCGCCAGCAGCTCACAGGGGGCCAATGAGCAGTTCTTC. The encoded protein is CASSSQGANEQFF.

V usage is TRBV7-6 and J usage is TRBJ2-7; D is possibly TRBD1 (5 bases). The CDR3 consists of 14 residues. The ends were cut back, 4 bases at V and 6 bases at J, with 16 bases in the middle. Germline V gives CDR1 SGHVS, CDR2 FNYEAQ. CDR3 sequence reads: CASSSLSQGTEQYF. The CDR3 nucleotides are TGTGCCAGCAGCTCTCTATCTCAGGGTACCGAGCAGTACTTC.

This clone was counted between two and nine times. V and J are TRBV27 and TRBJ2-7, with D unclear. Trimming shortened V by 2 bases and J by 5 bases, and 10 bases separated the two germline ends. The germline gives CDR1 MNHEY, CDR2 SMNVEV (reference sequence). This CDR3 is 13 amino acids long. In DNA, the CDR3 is TGTGCCAGCAGTTTAAGTGGTGGGCACGAGCAGTACTTC. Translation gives CASSLSGGHEQYF.

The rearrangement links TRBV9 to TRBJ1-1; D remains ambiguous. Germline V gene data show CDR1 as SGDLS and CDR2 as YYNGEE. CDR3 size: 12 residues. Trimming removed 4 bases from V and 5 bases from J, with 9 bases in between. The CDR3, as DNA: TGTGCCAGCAGCCCCCAGTTGACTGAAGCTTTCTTT. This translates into CASSPQLTEAFF. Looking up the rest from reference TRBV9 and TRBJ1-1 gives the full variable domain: DSGVTQTPKHLITATGQRVTLRCSPRSGDLSVYWYQQSLDQGLQFLIQYYNGEERAKGNILERFSAQQFPDLHSELNLSSLELGDSALYFCASSPQLTEAFFGQGTRLTVV.

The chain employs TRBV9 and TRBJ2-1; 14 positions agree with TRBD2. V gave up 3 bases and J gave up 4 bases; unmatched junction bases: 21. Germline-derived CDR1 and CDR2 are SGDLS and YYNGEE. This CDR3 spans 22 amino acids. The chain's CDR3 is CASSAGGGLAGVSGAVYNEQFF. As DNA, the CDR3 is TGTGCCAGCAGCGCCGGAGGGGGACTAGCGGGAGTTTCAGGCGCCGTTTACAATGAGCAGTTCTTC. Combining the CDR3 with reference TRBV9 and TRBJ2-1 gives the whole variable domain DSGVTQTPKHLITATGQRVTLRCSPRSGDLSVYWYQQSLDQGLQFLIQYYNGEERAKGNILERFSAQQFPDLHSELNLSSLELGDSALYFCASSAGGGLAGVSGAVYNEQFFGPGTRLTVL.

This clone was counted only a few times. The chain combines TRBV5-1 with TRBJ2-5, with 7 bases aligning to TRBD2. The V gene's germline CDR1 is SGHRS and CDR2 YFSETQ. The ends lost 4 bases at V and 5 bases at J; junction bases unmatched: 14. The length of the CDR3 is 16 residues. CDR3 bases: TGCGCCAGCAGCGCGGGACCAAGCGGGATCGGCGAGACCCAGTACTTC. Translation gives CASSAGPSGIGETQYF.

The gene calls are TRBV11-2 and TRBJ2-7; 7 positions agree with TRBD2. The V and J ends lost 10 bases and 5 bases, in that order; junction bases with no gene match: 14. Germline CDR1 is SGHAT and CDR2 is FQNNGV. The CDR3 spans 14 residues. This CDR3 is CATQHGGSQHEQYF. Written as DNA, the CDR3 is TGTGCCACTCAGCATGGCGGGAGTCAACACGAGCAGTACTTC.

CDR3 in DNA: TGTGCCAGCTCACCCTTGGACAGCGGCGAGCAGTACTTC. Protein sequence: CASSPLDSGEQYF. The chain carries TRBV18 and TRBJ2-7; D might be TRBD1 (6 bases). This CDR3 is built from 13 residues. V was shortened by 3 bases and J by 6 bases, with 12 bases between the two germline ends. Germline loops: CDR1 KGHSH, CDR2 LQKENI.

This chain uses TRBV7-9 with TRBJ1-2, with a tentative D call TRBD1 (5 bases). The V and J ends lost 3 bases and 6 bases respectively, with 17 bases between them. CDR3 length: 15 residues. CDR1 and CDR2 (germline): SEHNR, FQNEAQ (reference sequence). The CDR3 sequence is CASSLSYTLGHGYTF. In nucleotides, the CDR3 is TGTGCCAGCAGCTTGTCATACACCCTGGGGCATGGCTACACCTTC.

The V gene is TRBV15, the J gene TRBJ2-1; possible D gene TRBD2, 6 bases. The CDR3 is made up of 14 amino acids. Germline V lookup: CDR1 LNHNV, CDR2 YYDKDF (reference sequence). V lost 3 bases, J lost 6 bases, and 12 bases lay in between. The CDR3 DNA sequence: TGTGCCACCAGCAGGGCCTTCGGGAGCAATGAGCAGTTCTTC. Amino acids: CATSRAFGSNEQFF.

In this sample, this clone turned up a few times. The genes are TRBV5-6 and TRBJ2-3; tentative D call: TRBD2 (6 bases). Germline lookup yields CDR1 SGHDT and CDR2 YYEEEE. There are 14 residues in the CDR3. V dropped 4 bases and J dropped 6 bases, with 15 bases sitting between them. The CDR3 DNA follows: TGTGCCAGCAGCCTACCGACTAGATATGATACGCAGTATTTT. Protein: CASSLPTRYDTQYF.